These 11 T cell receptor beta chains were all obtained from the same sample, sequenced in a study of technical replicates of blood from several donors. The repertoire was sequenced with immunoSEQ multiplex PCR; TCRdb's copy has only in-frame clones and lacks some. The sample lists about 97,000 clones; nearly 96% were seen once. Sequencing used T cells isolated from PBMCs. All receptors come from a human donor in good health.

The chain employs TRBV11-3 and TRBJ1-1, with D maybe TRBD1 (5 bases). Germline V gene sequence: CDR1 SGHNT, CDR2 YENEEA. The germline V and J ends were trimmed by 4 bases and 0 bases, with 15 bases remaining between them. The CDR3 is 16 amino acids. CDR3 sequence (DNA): TGTGCCAGCAGCTACCGACAACAGGTCATGAACACTGAAGCTTTCTTT. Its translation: CASSYRQQVMNTEAFF.

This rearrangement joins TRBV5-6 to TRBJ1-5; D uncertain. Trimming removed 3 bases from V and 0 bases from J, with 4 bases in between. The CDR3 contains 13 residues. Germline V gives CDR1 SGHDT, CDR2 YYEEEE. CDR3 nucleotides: TGTGCCAGCAGCTCCTATAGCAATCAGCCCCAGCATTTT. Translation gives CASSSYSNQPQHF.

The CDR3 reads CASRGPEKLFF. The CDR3 DNA reads TGTGCCAGCAGGGGGCCTGAAAAACTGTTTTTT. The chain joins TRBV28 to TRBJ1-4, with D possibly matching TRBD1 (5 bases). Germline lookup yields CDR1 MDHEN and CDR2 SYDVKM. The V end was cut by 6 bases, the J end by 7 bases, with 6 bases between. There are 11 residues in the CDR3.

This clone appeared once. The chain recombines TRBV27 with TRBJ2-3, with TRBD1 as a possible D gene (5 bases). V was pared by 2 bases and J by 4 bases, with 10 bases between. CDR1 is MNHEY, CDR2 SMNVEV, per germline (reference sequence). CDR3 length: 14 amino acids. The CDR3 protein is CASSLRQGADTQYF. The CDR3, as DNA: TGTGCCAGCAGTTTAAGGCAGGGCGCAGATACGCAGTATTTT.

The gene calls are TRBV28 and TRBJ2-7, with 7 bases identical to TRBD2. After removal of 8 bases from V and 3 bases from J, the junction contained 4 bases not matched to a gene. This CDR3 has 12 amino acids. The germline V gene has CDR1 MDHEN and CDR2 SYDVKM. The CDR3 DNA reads TGTGCCAGCCGGGCTAGCGGCTACGAGCAGTACTTC. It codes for CASRASGYEQYF.

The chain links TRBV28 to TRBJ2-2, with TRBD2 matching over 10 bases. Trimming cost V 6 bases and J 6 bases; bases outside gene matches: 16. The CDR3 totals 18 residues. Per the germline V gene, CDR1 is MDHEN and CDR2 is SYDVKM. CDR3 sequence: CASRLTPAGGPSAGELFF. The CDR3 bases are TGTGCCAGCAGACTGACGCCAGCGGGAGGGCCTTCGGCCGGGGAGCTGTTTTTT.

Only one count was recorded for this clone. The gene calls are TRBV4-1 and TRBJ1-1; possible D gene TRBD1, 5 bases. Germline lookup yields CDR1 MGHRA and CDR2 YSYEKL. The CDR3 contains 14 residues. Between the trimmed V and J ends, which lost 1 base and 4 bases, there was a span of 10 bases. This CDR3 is CASSQATVRTEAFF. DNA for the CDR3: TGCGCCAGCAGCCAAGCGACAGTTCGCACTGAAGCTTTCTTT.

The chain's CDR3 is CATSRPTSGGLNNEQFF. DNA of the CDR3: TGTGCCACCAGCCGACCGACTAGCGGGGGGCTCAACAATGAGCAGTTCTTC. The J gene is TRBJ2-1, the V gene TRBV15, with TRBD2 identical over 13 bases. Germline V gene sequence: CDR1 LNHNV, CDR2 YYDKDF (reference sequence). V shed 5 bases, J shed 5 bases, and the junction held 9 bases outside the gene matches. This CDR3 has 17 amino acids.

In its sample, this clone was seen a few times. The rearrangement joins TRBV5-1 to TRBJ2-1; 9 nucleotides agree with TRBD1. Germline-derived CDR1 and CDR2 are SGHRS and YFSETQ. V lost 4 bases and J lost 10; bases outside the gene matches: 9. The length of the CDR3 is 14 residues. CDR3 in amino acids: CASSKGTGPSEQFF. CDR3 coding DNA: TGCGCCAGCAGCAAAGGGACAGGGCCCTCGGAGCAGTTCTTC.

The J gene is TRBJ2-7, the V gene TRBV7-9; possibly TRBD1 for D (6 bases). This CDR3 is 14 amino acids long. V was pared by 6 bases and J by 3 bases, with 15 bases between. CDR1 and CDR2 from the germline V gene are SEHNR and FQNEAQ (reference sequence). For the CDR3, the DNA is TGTGCCAGCAGTGATGATACAGGGCACTACGAGCAGTACTTC. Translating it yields CASSDDTGHYEQYF.

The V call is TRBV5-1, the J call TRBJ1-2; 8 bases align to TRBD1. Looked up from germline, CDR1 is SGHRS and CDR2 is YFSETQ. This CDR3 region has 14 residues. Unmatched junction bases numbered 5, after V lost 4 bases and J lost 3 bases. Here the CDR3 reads CASSQGASDYGYTF. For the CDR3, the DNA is TGCGCCAGCAGCCAGGGGGCGAGTGACTATGGCTACACCTTC.